This T cell receptor beta chain was sequenced during a study of blood T cell repertoires in COVID-19 (TCRdb year 2020). Some background on the complete study: Samples covering the acute and convalescent phases of COVID-19 were provided by collaborators in the United States, Italy and Spain. The material from the prospective study consisted of cDNA or gDNA derived from T cells, B-cell-depleted T cells, or PBMCs. Subjects who had been exposed to COVID-19, were actively infected with it, or had recovered from it provided the deeply sampled blood TCRbeta repertoires that made up the dataset. The repertoires were made available in a free public database intended to serve as a resource for research on the immune response to SARS-CoV-2. Samples were obtained from the ongoing ImmuneRACE study (first 160 participants) and from over 1,000 subjects provided by 6 global collaborators. A de-identified subject ID, COVID-19 status, age in years and sex were almost always included in the sample metadata. Where available, HLA class I and class II types were obtained from metadata supplied by the sample provider rather than from assay-based typing. Overall study results and their limits: The amount of clinical and demographic metadata varied by source and participant and was provided uncurated.

V sheds 5 bases and J sheds 5 bases, leaving 15 bases between their ends. The germline V gene (reference sequence) gives CDR1 as MNHEY and CDR2 as SMNVEV. The CDR3 starts with the cysteine, ends with the phenylalanine, and has 14 residues. The read is trimmed to its CDR3 DNA, 42 bases read in frame from base 1. With regard to this clone: It has no known antigen specificity. No per-base quality is available; no much larger clone lies one base away.

Enrolling through a virtual design, the prospective study's participants ranged in age from roughly 18 to 100 years and lived across more than 20 United States geographic areas. In the prospective study, participants were assigned to cohorts based on the clinical history participants reported in a screening survey and a study questionnaire. For ImmuneRACE Cohort 3, a participant was defined as recovered based on two consecutive negative NP/OP PCR tests, clearance by a healthcare professional, or resolution of symptoms. Mobile phlebotomists in the prospective study collected whole blood, serum and a nasopharyngeal or oropharyngeal swab from every participant. Participants in the prospective study had the option to provide additional blood draws and questionnaires over an approximately two-month period. Prospective study blood samples were shipped either frozen or at room temperature before DNA extraction.

TCRbeta CDR3 regions were amplified from genomic DNA by means of the immunoSEQ Assay, a bias-controlled multiplex PCR. The paper's data handling went like this. Nucleated cell counts per sample were estimated from amplification of reference gene primers within the assay. To quantify the absolute abundance of each unique TCRbeta CDR3 rearrangement, sequence reads were collapsed and filtered. Productive Simpson clonality was computed per sample as the square root of Simpson's diversity index over productive rearrangements. Sourced from immuneACCESS, this table was stored by TCRdb with only in-frame sequences that have V and J called. A share of the clones is absent; for the studies checked, an unresolved V gene accounts for under half, and the remainder has no known explanation. V, J and clone size are those of that table, while D and trimming were read from the DNA. The sample data list hundreds of thousands of clones, and 85% to 90% of these were observed just once. The top ten constitute 2.4% of the sample.

The sample comprised PBMCs or T cells enriched from blood (not recorded which). The chain uses TRBV27 and TRBJ2-5; the D gene is perhaps TRBD2, from 7 matching bases. The sequence derives from a woman aged 18-29 years who had recovered from COVID-19. The bases read TGTGCCAGCAGTGGGGGGGCCCTCCGGGAGACCCAGTACTTC. This gives the protein CASSGGALRETQYF.